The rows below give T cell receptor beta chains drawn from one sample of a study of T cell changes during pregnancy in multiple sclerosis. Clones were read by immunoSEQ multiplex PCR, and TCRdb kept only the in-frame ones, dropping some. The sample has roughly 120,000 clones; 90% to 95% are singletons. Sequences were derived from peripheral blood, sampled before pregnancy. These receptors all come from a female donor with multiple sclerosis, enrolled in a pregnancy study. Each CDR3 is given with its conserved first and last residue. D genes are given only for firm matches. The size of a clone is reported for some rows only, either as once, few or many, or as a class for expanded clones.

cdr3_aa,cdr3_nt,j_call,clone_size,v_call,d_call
CASSIARDIGGNQPQHF,TGTGCCAGCAGTATCGCGAGGGACATAGGTGGCAATCAGCCCCAGCATTTT,TRBJ1-5,-,TRBV2,-
CASTAGVGNTIYF,TGTGCCAGCACCGCGGGGGTTGGAAACACCATATATTTT,TRBJ1-3,-,TRBV6-5,-
CASGYAGGAGFSGELFF,TGTGCTAGTGGTTACGCGGGGGGCGCCGGGTTTAGCGGGGAGCTGTTTTTT,TRBJ2-2,-,TRBV12-5,TRBD2
CASSRDSNTGELFF,TGTGCCAGCAGCCGGGACAGCAACACCGGGGAGCTGTTTTTT,TRBJ2-2,-,TRBV6-1,TRBD1
CASSYVAGDTGELFF,TGTGCCAGCAGTTACGTGGCGGGAGATACCGGGGAGCTGTTTTTT,TRBJ2-2,once,TRBV6-6,TRBD2
CASSITGRDTGELFF,TGTGCCAGCAGCATCACAGGGCGTGACACTGGGGAGCTGTTTTTT,TRBJ2-2,-,TRBV7-3,-
CASSVGGLANTGELFF,TGTGCCAGCAGCGTAGGGGGACTAGCGAACACCGGGGAGCTGTTTTTT,TRBJ2-2,-,TRBV9,TRBD2
CASSPGLAGSGELFF,TGTGCCAGCAGCCCCGGGCTAGCGGGATCCGGGGAGCTGTTTTTT,TRBJ2-2,-,TRBV11-3,TRBD2
CASSLSDRVWGELFF,TGTGCCAGCAGTTTATCGGACAGGGTGTGGGGGGAGCTGTTTTTT,TRBJ2-2,-,TRBV27,TRBD1
CASSVSVNTGELFF,TGTGCCAGCTCTGTATCAGTGAACACCGGGGAGCTGTTTTTT,TRBJ2-2,-,TRBV2,-